This T cell receptor (beta chain) was obtained from a study of regulatory T cells in long-lasting Graves disease. Construction of the TCR beta libraries employed iRepertoire HTBI primers in conjunction with Arm-PCR of CDR3 regions. TCRdb used MiXCR to reprocess the multiplex PCR reads, holding one entry per CDR3 protein. The repertoire includes 450,000 to 700,000 distinct CDR3 sequences, approximately 13% of them detected once, and roughly 9.7% sits in the top ten. The time point was: newly diagnosed GD, antithyroid drugs for less than 3 months. PBMCs provided the RNA from which the TCR library was made. Germline values: CDR1 DFQATT, CDR2 SNEGSKA (reference sequence). There are 13 residues in the CDR3. Trimming removed 6 bases from V and 10 bases from J; junction bases left unmatched: 8. This sample also appeared in a second study, on T cells in Graves' hyperthyroidism and ophthalmopathy.

This chain connects TRBV20-1 to TRBJ2-1; 11 positions agree with TRBD2. Specimen: peripheral blood mononuclear cells (PBMCs), collected at new diagnosis, from a patient treated with antithyroid drugs. The clonotype originates from a man younger than 40 with Graves disease. CDR3 in DNA: TGCAGTGCGCGGACTAGCGGGCCGGGGGAGCAGTTCTTC. Translated, it gives CSARTSGPGEQFF.